The 20 T cell receptor beta chains listed next were all sequenced from one sample in a study of tumour-infiltrating T cells in Burkitt lymphoma (dated by TCRdb to the early 2020s). Library prep was done by the immunoSEQ multiplex PCR assay. TCRdb carries this immuneACCESS record with in-frame sequences only. Its versions omit some clonotypes, under half of them owing to an unresolved V gene in the studies checked, with the rest unexplained. In this sample the table shows 12,000 to 15,000 clones, approximately 28% of which occur a single time. The ten largest account for around 6.5% of the sample. Material for sequencing was tumor tissue. The source is a human donor with diffuse large B-cell lymphoma.

The chain has TRBV7-9 and TRBJ2-7, with 8 bases identical to TRBD1. V lost 5 bases and J lost 3; bases outside the gene matches: 9. The germline V gene encodes CDR1 SEHNR and CDR2 FQNEAQ (reference sequence). The CDR3 has 15 residues. CDR3 DNA: TGTGCCAGCAGCCCTGGGACAGGACTGTACTACGAGCAGTACTTC. It is translated as CASSPGTGLYYEQYF.

The V call is TRBV4-1, the J call TRBJ2-7; D possibly uses TRBD1 or TRBD2 (6 bases each). Germline V gene sequence: CDR1 MGHRA, CDR2 YSYEKL. The CDR3 loop spans 17 amino acids. The ends were cut back, 3 bases at V and 5 bases at J, with 23 bases in the middle. The CDR3 protein is CASSHLGQSRGGDEQYF. DNA for the CDR3: TGCGCCAGCAGCCATCTTGGACAGAGCCGGGGCGGGGACGAGCAGTACTTC.

CDR3 nucleotide sequence: TGTGCCAGCTCAATATCAGACAGCTACGAGCAGTACTTC. This translates into CASSISDSYEQYF. The genes are TRBV18 and TRBJ2-7, with TRBD1 as a possible D gene (5 bases). This CDR3 spans 13 amino acids. CDR1 is KGHSH, CDR2 LQKENI, per germline. The V end lost 5 bases, the J end lost 3 bases, and 11 bases lay between the germline ends.

This chain connects TRBV19 to TRBJ1-4; tentative D call: TRBD1 (6 bases). V gave up 2 bases and J gave up 8 bases, with 12 bases separating them. The CDR3 sequence is 14 residues long. The V gene's germline CDR1 is LNHDA and CDR2 SQIVND (reference sequence). For the CDR3, the DNA is TGTGCCAGTAGTATATCGGGGGCGGAGGAAAAACTGTTTTTT. This translates into CASSISGAEEKLFF.

This clone is categorized as medium-sized (0.01 to 0.1%). DNA of the CDR3: TGTGCCAGCAGCTTCCCGGGACAGGGGCACAATGAGCAGTTCTTC. Amino acids: CASSFPGQGHNEQFF. The genes are TRBV7-2 and TRBJ2-1; the match to TRBD1 covers 10 bases. The CDR3 is 15 residues long. The germline V gene has CDR1 SGHTA and CDR2 FQGNSA. V gave up 3 bases and J gave up 5 bases; unmatched junction bases: 4.

The chain recombines TRBV28 with TRBJ2-2; a weak D match, TRBD2 (5 bases). The V and J ends lost 3 bases and 0 bases respectively, with 8 bases between them. This CDR3 region has 15 residues. Germline CDR1 reads MDHEN; CDR2 reads SYDVKM. The CDR3 DNA reads as TGTGCCAGCAGTTTGCTCGGGGCGAACACCGGGGAGCTGTTTTTT. Amino acids: CASSLLGANTGELFF.

This clone was counted only a few times. The chain couples TRBV9 to TRBJ2-3; no firm D call. Germline CDR1 and CDR2: SGDLS and YYNGEE. The CDR3 covers 15 residues. Trimming removed 7 bases at V and 4 bases at J, with 19 bases between. CDR3 region: CASSLFGSTADTQYF. The CDR3 nucleotides are TGTGCCAGCTCCTTGTTCGGTTCGACGGCAGATACGCAGTATTTT.

Only one count was recorded for this clone. The chain has TRBV7-2 and TRBJ2-5, with 15 nucleotides matching TRBD2. CDR1 is SGHTA and CDR2 is FQGNSA in the germline V gene. The CDR3 extends over 16 amino acids. The V segment lost 5 bases and the J segment 7 bases; nucleotides outside the gene matches: 8. CDR3 nucleotides: TGTGCCAGCAGCCCCGGACTAGCGGGAGGGTTTTCGACCCAGTACTTC. Translating gives CASSPGLAGGFSTQYF.

This chain uses TRBV5-1 with TRBJ2-6, with a possible D match to TRBD1 (7 bases). The V gene's germline CDR1 is SGHRS and CDR2 YFSETQ. With 4 bases removed from V and 2 bases from J, the gap between germline ends came to 10 bases. The CDR3 runs 15 residues. The CDR3 bases are TGCGCCAGCAGCCCAGGGGGGACTGGGGCCAACGTCCTGACTTTC. It is translated as CASSPGGTGANVLTF.

This chain connects TRBV5-4 to TRBJ2-7, with D possibly TRBD2 on 6 matching bases. Trimming cost V 3 bases and J 2 bases, with 18 bases left between them. The germline CDR1 and CDR2 sequences are SGHNT and YYREEE (reference sequence). The CDR3 has 16 amino acids. Here the CDR3 reads CASSSKGGTVTYEQYF. The DNA for the CDR3 is TGTGCCAGCAGCTCTAAGGGCGGGACTGTGACCTACGAGCAGTACTTC.

This clone was picked up a small number of times. The CDR3 region has the DNA TGTGCCAGCAGCTTGAAGGAATACACTGAAGCTTTCTTT. Protein product: CASSLKEYTEAFF. V is TRBV11-3 and J is TRBJ1-1, with D unclear. This CDR3 region has 13 residues. The V end lost 3 bases, the J end lost 3 bases, and 8 bases lay between the germline ends. Germline lookup yields CDR1 SGHNT and CDR2 YENEEA.

J is TRBJ2-1 and V is TRBV27; D is perhaps TRBD2 (5 bases). The CDR3 totals 12 residues. CDR1 MNHEY and CDR2 SMNVEV come from the germline V gene (reference sequence). V lost 6 bases to trimming and J lost 9 bases, with 12 bases between them. CDR3 sequence: CASRDFTTEQFF. CDR3 DNA sequence: TGTGCCAGCAGGGACTTTACCACTGAGCAGTTCTTC.

The chain couples TRBV2 to TRBJ2-3; D call uncertain. The V gene's germline CDR1 is SNHLY and CDR2 FYNNEI. Trimming took 6 bases from V and 2 from J, leaving 15 bases between them. The CDR3 loop spans 15 amino acids. The chain's CDR3 is CASSPLGTATDTQYF. CDR3 bases: TGTGCCAGCAGCCCCCTAGGAACGGCCACAGATACGCAGTATTTT.

This clone appeared a few times. This chain uses TRBV19 with TRBJ2-5; D remains unclear. The CDR3 is 12 amino acids. The germline V gene has CDR1 LNHDA and CDR2 SQIVND (reference sequence). Trimming left V 7 bases short and J 2 bases short, with 8 bases between. The CDR3, as DNA: TGTGCCAGTATGGGGTCACAAGAGACCCAGTACTTC. Encoded protein: CASMGSQETQYF.

V is TRBV6-5 and J is TRBJ1-5; TRBD1 agrees at 7 bases. Germline loops: CDR1 MNHEY, CDR2 SVGAGI. The V gene end was trimmed by 5 bases and the J gene end by 6 bases; junction bases not matched to a gene: 7. The CDR3 extends over 14 amino acids. The CDR3 is CASSPRQGGQPQHF. CDR3 nucleotide sequence: TGTGCCAGCAGTCCTCGACAGGGCGGTCAGCCCCAGCATTTT.

This clone came up a few times. The chain combines TRBV5-4 with TRBJ2-7, with TRBD2 identical over 8 bases. V shed 1 base and J 0 bases; nucleotides not matched to a gene: 3. Germline V lookup: CDR1 SGHNT, CDR2 YYREEE (reference sequence). CDR3 length equals 15 residues. CDR3 DNA sequence: TGTGCCAGCAGCTTGACTAGCGGACGCTCCTACGAGCAGTACTTC. It yields the protein CASSLTSGRSYEQYF.

The chain is built from TRBV11-2 and TRBJ1-3, with unresolved D. Germline V gene sequence: CDR1 SGHAT, CDR2 FQNNGV. CDR3 length equals 13 residues. V was trimmed by 0 bases and J by 7 bases, leaving 7 bases between them. The CDR3 loop reads CASSLERDNTIYF. The DNA of the CDR3 is TGTGCCAGCAGCTTAGAAAGGGATAACACCATATATTTT.

The V call is TRBV9, the J call TRBJ1-1; maybe TRBD1 (5 bases). This CDR3 has 14 amino acids. Germline CDR1 SGDLS, CDR2 YYNGEE. The V end lost 4 bases, the J end lost 3 bases, and 13 bases lay between the germline ends. The CDR3 DNA reads as TGTGCCAGCAGCCTTAGAGCGGGGGACACTGAAGCTTTCTTT. This encodes CASSLRAGDTEAFF.

The chain employs TRBV18 and TRBJ1-1; no clear D. This CDR3 has 13 amino acids. Germline V CDR1 and CDR2: KGHSH, LQKENI. Trimming left V 3 bases short and J 1 base short, with 6 bases between. The CDR3 protein is CASSPGSNTEAFF. In DNA, the CDR3 is TGTGCCAGCTCACCGGGCTCGAACACTGAAGCTTTCTTT.

This clone turned up a few times. The chain carries TRBV7-8 and TRBJ2-2; the D is unclear. Germline-derived CDR1 and CDR2 are SGHVS and FQNEAQ. This CDR3 has 14 residues. Trimming cost V 1 base and J 5 bases, with 8 bases left between them. For the CDR3, the DNA is TGTGCCAGCAGCTTAGTCATGGGGACCGGGGAGCTGTTTTTT. Protein: CASSLVMGTGELFF.